Listed below are T cell receptor beta chains from one sample, sequenced in a study of T cell responses to AZD1222 COVID-19 vaccine. This table comes from immunoSEQ multiplex PCR, and its TCRdb copy is limited to in-frame clones, with some not included. In the table there are about 150,000 clones, around nine tenths of which are singletons. The sequences come from peripheral blood, collected on day 0 of MenACWY control vaccination. These receptors all stem from an adult in good health. The CDR3 runs from the conserved cysteine through the conserved F or W. D genes are given only for firm matches. Clone size is given for some rows only: seen once, a few or many times, or a class if the clone is expanded.

V gene: TRBV28
D gene: .
J gene: TRBJ1-1
clone size: .
CDR3 DNA: TGTGCCAGCAGTCAAAGGTTCCAGGAGGCTTTCTTT
CDR3 protein: CASSQRFQEAFF

V gene: TRBV10-3
D gene: .
J gene: TRBJ2-7
clone size: .
CDR3 DNA: TGTGCCATCAGTGAGTCGGAGAGGACTCACAACTACGAGCAGTACTTC
CDR3 protein: CAISESERTHNYEQYF

V gene: TRBV6-6
D gene: .
J gene: TRBJ1-2
clone size: once
CDR3 DNA: TGTGCCAGCAGTTACGCGGACGGTGGCTACACCTTC
CDR3 protein: CASSYADGGYTF

V gene: TRBV24-1
D gene: .
J gene: TRBJ1-1
clone size: .
CDR3 DNA: TGTGCCACTTCAAGGGGAGGGAACACTGAAGCTTTCTTT
CDR3 protein: CATSRGGNTEAFF

V gene: TRBV4-1
D gene: TRBD2
J gene: TRBJ2-1
clone size: .
CDR3 DNA: TGCGCCAGCAGCCCGGGAGGTTCAAGGAATGAGCAGTTCTTC
CDR3 protein: CASSPGGSRNEQFF

V gene: TRBV5-5
D gene: .
J gene: TRBJ1-1
clone size: once
CDR3 DNA: TGTGCCAGCAGCAGGGACGGGAGTCTATCGCTCACTGAAGCTTTCTTT
CDR3 protein: CASSRDGSLSLTEAFF

V gene: TRBV9
D gene: .
J gene: TRBJ1-6
clone size: .
CDR3 DNA: TGTGCCAGCAGCCCCTCTGAGGTAGGGGTGGCTTCACCCCTCCACTTT
CDR3 protein: CASSPSEVGVASPLHF

V gene: TRBV3-1/TRBV3-2
D gene: TRBD1
J gene: TRBJ2-1
clone size: .
CDR3 DNA: TGTGCCAGCAGCCAAGGGCAGGGGGCGCGCAATGAGCAGTTCTTC
CDR3 protein: CASSQGQGARNEQFF

V gene: TRBV7-9
D gene: TRBD2
J gene: TRBJ2-7
clone size: once
CDR3 DNA: TGTGCCAGCAGTTCTACGACTAGCGGGAAATATTCCTACGAGCAGTACTTC
CDR3 protein: CASSSTTSGKYSYEQYF

V gene: TRBV24-1
D gene: TRBD2
J gene: TRBJ2-1
clone size: .
CDR3 DNA: TGTGCCACCAGTGATGCGACTAGCGGGAGTCTTTACAATGAGCAGTTCTTC
CDR3 protein: CATSDATSGSLYNEQFF

V gene: TRBV21-1
D gene: .
J gene: TRBJ2-2
clone size: .
CDR3 DNA: TGTGCCAGGGGACTAGCGGAAAAATTCACAGGGAACACCGGGGAGCTGTTTTTT
CDR3 protein: CARGLAEKFTGNTGELFF